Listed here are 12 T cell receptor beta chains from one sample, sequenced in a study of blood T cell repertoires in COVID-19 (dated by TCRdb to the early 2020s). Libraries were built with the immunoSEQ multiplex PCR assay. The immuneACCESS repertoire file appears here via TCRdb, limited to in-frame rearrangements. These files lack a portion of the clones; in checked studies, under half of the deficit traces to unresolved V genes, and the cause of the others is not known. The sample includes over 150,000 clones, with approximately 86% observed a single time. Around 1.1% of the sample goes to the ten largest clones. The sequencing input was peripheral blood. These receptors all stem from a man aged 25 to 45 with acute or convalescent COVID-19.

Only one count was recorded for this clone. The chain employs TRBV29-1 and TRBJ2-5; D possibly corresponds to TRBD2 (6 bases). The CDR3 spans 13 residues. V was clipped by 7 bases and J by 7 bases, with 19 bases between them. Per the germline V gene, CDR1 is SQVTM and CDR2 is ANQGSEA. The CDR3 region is CSAEGRRGGTQYF. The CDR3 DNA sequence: TGCAGCGCTGAGGGGAGGAGGGGTGGGACCCAGTACTTC.

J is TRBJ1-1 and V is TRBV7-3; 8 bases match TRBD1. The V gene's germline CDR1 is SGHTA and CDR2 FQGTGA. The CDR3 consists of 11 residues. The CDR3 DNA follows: TGTGCGCAGGGGGCGCGCACTGAAGCTTTCTTT. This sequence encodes CAQGARTEAFF.

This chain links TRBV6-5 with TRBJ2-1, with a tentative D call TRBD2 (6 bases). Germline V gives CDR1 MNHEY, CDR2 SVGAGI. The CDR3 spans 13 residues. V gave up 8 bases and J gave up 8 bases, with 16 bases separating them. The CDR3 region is CASQTRLWDEQFF. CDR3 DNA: TGTGCCAGCCAGACTAGGCTCTGGGATGAGCAGTTCTTC.

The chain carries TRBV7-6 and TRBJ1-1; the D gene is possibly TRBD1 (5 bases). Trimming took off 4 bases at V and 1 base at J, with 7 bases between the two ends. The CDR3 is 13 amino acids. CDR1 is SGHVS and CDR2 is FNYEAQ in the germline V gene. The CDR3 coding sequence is TGTGCCAGCAGCTCGACAGAGAACACTGAAGCTTTCTTT. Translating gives CASSSTENTEAFF.

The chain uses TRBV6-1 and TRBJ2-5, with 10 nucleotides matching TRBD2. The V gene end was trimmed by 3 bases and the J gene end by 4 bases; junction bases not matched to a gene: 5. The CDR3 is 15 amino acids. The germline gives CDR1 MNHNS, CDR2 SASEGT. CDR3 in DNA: TGTGCCAGCAGTGAGCGGACTAGCGGTTTAGAGACCCAGTACTTC. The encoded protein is CASSERTSGLETQYF.

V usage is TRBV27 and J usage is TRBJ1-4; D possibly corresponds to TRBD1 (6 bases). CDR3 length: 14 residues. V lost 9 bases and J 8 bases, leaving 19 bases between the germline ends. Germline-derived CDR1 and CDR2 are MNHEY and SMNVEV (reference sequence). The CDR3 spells CASANPRGWEKLFF. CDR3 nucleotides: TGTGCCAGTGCTAATCCCAGGGGTTGGGAAAAACTGTTTTTT.

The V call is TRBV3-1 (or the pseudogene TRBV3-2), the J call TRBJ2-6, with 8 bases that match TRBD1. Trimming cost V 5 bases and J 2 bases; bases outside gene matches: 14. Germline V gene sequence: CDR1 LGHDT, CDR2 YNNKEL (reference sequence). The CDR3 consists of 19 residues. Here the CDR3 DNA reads TGTGCCAGCAGCTCTACACTGGGACAGGCTTCAACTGGGGCCAACGTCCTGACTTTC. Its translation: CASSSTLGQASTGANVLTF.

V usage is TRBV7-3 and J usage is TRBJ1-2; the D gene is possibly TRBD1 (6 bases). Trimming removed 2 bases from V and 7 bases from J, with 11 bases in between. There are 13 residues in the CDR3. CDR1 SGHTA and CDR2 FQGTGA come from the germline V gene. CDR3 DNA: TGTGCCAGCAGCTTAGCAGGGGTTGGTGGCTACACCTTC. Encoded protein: CASSLAGVGGYTF.

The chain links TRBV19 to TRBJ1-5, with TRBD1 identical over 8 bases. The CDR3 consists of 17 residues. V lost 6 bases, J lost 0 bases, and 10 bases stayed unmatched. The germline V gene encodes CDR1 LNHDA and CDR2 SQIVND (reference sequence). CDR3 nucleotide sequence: TGTGCCAGTAGCGGACAGGGAATATCCTATAGCAATCAGCCCCAGCATTTT. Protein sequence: CASSGQGISYSNQPQHF.

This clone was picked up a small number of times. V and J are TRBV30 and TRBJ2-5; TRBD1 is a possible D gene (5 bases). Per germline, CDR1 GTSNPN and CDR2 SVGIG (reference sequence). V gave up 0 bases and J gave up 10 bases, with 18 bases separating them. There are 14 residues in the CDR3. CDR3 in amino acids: CAWSVWTLQQSQYF. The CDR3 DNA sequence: TGTGCCTGGAGTGTTTGGACACTCCAACAGAGCCAGTACTTC.

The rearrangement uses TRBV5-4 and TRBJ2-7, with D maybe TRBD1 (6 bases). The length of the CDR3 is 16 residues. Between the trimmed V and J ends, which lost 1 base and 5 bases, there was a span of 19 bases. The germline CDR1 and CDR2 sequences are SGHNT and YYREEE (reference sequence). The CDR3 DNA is TGTGCCAGCAGCTTGAGGCAAAGGGGGACAACGCACGAGCAGTACTTC. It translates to CASSLRQRGTTHEQYF.

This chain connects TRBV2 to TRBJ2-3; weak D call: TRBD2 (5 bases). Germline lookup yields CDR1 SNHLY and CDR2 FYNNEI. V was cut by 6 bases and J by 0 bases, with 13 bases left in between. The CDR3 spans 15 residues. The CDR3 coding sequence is TGTGCCAGCAGAATAGCGACCACTAGCACAGATACGCAGTATTTT. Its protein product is CASRIATTSTDTQYF.